This section outlines one T cell receptor beta chain sequence together with its context. This sample was included in a study of T cell changes during pregnancy in multiple sclerosis. Measured with immunoSEQ multiplex PCR; TCRdb has only the in-frame clones, and not every one. The sample yields 40,000 or so clones, 75% to 90% seen once. With V trimmed by 8 bases and J by 5 bases, 8 bases remained unmatched. This CDR3 comprises 14 residues. Germline CDR1 MDHEN, CDR2 SYDVKM. The chain employs TRBV28 and TRBJ2-5; 10 positions agree with TRBD1. The sequencing here drew on CD4+ T cells from peripheral blood mononuclear cells, taken in the first trimester of pregnancy. This TCR came from a female donor with multiple sclerosis, enrolled in a pregnancy study. The CDR3 DNA follows: TGTGCCAGCGGTCGGGGGACAGGGGTGGAGACCCAGTACTTC. Amino acids: CASGRGTGVETQYF.